This TCR beta chain was obtained from a study of blood T cell repertoires in COVID-19. Authors' processing steps: Cell counts per sample came from amplifying reference gene primers. Data came from immunoSEQ multiplex PCR; TCRdb stores just in-frame clones and leaves some out. V, J and clone size were drawn from that table, and D and trimming were deduced from the DNA. The table lists around 450,000 clones, roughly 85% of them singletons, with just under 2% in the top ten. Concerning this clone itself: The same CDR3 can be traced to other DNA sequences in this sample.

V trimming: 2 bases; J trimming: 7 bases; junction bases outside the gene matches: 0. The germline gives CDR1 MNHEY, CDR2 SVGAGI. This CDR3 region has 14 residues. Material: PBMCs or T cells enriched from blood (not recorded which). The chain has TRBV6-5 and TRBJ1-4; TRBD1 matches at 11 bases. The sequence was obtained from a woman aged 18-29 years with acute COVID-19. The CDR3 is CASSYGTGGEKLFF. Here the CDR3 DNA reads TGTGCCAGCAGTTACGGGACAGGGGGTGAAAAACTGTTTTTT.